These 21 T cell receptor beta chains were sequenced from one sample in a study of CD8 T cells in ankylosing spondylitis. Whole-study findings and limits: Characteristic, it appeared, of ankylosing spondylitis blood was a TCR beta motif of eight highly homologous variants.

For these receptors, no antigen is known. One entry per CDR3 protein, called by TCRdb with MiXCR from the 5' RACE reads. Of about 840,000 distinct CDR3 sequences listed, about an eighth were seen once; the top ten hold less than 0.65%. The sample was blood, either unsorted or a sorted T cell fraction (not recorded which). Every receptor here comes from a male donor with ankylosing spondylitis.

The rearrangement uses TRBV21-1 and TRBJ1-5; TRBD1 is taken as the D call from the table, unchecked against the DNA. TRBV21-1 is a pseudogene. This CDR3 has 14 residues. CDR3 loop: CASSKARGYQPQHF. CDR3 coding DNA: TGTGCCAGCAGCAAAGCCAGGGGGTATCAGCCCCAGCATTTT.

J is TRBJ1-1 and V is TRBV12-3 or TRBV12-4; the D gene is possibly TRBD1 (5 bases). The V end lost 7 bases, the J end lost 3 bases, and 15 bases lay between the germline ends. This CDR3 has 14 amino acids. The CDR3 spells CASIRDGGYTEAFF. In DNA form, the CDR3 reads TGTGCCAGCATCAGGGACGGAGGGTACACTGAAGCTTTCTTT.

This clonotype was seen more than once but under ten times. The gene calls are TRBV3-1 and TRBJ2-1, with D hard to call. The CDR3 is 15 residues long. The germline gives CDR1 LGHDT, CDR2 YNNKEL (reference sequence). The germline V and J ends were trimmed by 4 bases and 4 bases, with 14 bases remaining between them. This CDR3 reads CASSPGPERYNEQFF. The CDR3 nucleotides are TGTGCCAGCAGCCCTGGACCGGAAAGGTACAATGAGCAGTTCTTC.

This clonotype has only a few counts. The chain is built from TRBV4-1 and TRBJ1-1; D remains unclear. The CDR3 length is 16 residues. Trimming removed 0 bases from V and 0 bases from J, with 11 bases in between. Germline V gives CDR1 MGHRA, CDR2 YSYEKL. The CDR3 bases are TGCGCCAGCAGCCAAGATCAGAGGGTTATGAACACTGAAGCTTTCTTT. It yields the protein CASSQDQRVMNTEAFF.

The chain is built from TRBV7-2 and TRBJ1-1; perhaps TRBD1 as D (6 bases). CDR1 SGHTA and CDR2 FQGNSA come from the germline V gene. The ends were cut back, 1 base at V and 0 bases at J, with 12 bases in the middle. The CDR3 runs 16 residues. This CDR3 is CASSLVSGTLNTEAFF. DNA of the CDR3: TGTGCCAGCAGCTTAGTATCCGGGACATTGAACACTGAAGCTTTCTTT.

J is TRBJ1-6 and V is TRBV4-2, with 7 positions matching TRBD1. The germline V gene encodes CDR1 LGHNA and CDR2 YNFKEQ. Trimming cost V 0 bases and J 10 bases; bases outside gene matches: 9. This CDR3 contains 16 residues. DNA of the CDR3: TGTGCCAGCAGCCAAGAAGGGGGCGGGGGGTGGTCACCCCTCCACTTT. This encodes CASSQEGGGGWSPLHF.

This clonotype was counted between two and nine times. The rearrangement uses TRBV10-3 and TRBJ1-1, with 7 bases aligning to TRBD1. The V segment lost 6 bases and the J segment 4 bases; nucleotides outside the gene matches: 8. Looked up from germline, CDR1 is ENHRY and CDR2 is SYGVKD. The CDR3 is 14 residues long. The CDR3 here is CAIRSGTAGTEAFF. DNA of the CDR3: TGTGCCATCAGATCCGGGACAGCAGGCACTGAAGCTTTCTTT.

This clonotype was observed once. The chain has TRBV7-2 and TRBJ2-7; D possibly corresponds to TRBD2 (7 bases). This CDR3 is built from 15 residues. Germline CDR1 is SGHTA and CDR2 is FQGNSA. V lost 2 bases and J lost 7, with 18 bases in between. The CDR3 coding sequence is TGTGCCAGCAGCTTACGCCGCGGGGGCCCGGGGGAGCAGTACTTC. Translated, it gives CASSLRRGGPGEQYF. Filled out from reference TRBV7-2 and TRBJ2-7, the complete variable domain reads GAGVSQSPSNKVTEKGKDVELRCDPISGHTALYWYRQSLGQGLEFLIYFQGNSAPDKSGLPSDRFSAERTGGSVSTLTIQRTQQEDSAVYLCASSLRRGGPGEQYFGPGTRLTVT.

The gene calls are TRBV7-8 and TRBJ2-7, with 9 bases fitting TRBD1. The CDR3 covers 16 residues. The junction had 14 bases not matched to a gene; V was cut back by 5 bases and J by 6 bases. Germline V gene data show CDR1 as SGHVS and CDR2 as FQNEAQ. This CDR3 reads CASSTQGAIFYPEQYF. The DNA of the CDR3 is TGTGCCAGCAGCACACAGGGGGCGATTTTTTACCCCGAGCAGTACTTC. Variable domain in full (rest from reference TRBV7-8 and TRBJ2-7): GAGVSQSPRYKVAKRGQDVALRCDPISGHVSLFWYQQALGQGPEFLTYFQNEAQLDKSGLPSDRFFAERPEGSVSTLKIQRTQQEDSAVYLCASSTQGAIFYPEQYFGPGTRLTVT.

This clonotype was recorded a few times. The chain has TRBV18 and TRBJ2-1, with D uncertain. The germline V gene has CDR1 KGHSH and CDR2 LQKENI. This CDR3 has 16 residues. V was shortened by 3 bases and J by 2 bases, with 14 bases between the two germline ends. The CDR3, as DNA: TGTGCCAGCTCACCCAGCTTGATCAGTGCCTACAATGAGCAGTTCTTC. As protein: CASSPSLISAYNEQFF. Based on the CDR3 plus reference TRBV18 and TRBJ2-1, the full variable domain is NAGVMQNPRHLVRRRGQEARLRCSPMKGHSHVYWYRQLPEEGLKFMVYLQKENIIDESGMPKERFSAEFPKEGPSILRIQQVVRGDSAAYFCASSPSLISAYNEQFFGPGTRLTVL.

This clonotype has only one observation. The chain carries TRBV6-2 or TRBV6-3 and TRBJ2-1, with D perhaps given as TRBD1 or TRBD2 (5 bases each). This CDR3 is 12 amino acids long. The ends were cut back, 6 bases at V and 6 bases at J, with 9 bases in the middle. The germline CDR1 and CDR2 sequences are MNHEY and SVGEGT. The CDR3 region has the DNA TGTGCCAGCAGGAAGAGGGGCAATGAGCAGTTCTTC. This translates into CASRKRGNEQFF.

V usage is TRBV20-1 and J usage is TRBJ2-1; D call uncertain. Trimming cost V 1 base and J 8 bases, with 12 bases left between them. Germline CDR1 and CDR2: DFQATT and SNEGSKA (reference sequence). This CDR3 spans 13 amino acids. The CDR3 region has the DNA TGCAGTGCTAGAGTCGGCCCGAGCGATGAGCAGTTCTTC. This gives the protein CSARVGPSDEQFF.

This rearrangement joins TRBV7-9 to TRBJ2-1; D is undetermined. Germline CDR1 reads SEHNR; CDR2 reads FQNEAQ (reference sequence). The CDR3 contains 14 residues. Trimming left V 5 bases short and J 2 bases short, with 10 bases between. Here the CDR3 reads CASSRVVAYNEQFF. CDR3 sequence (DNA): TGTGCCAGCAGCCGAGTAGTGGCCTACAATGAGCAGTTCTTC.

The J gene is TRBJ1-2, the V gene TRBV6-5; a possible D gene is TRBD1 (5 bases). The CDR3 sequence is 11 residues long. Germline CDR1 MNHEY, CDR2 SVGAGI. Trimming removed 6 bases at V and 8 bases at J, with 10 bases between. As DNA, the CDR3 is TGTGCCAGCAGGGGGCCTCGGGGCTACACCTTC. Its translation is CASRGPRGYTF.

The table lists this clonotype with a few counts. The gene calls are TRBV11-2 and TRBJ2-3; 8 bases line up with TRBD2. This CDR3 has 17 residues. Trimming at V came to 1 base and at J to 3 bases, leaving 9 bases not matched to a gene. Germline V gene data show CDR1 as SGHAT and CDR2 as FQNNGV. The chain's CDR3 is CASSLVFSAGGTDTQYF. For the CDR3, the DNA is TGTGCCAGCAGCTTAGTTTTTTCGGCGGGAGGTACAGATACGCAGTATTTT.

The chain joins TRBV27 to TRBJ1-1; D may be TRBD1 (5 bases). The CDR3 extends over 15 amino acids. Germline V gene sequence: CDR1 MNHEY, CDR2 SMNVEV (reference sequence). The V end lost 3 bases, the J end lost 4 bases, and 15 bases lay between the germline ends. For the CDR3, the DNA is TGTGCCAGCAGTTTGGGGTGGGGCGAGGGCACTGAAGCTTTCTTT. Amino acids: CASSLGWGEGTEAFF.

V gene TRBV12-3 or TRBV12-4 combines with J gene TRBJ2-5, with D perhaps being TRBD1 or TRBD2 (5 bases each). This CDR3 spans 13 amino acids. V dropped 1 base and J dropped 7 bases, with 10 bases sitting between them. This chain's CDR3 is CASSLGGAPTQYF. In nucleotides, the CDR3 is TGTGCCAGCAGTTTAGGAGGGGCGCCGACCCAGTACTTC.

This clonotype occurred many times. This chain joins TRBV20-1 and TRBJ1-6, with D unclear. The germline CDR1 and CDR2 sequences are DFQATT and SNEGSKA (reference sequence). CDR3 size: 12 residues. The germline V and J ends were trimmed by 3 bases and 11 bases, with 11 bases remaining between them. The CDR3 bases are TGCAGTGCTAGGCCACCTGGAGCACCCCTCCACTTT. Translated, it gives CSARPPGAPLHF.

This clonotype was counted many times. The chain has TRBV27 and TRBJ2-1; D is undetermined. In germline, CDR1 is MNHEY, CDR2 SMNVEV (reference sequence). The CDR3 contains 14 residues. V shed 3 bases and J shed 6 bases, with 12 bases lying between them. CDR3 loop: CASSLLRKFNEQFF. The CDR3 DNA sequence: TGTGCCAGCAGTTTGCTCCGGAAATTCAATGAGCAGTTCTTC.

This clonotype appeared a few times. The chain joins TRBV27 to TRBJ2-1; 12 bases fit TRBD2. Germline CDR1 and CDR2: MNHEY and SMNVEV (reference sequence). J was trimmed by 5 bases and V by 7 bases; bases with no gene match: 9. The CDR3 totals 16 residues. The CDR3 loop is CASTSAGLAGNNEQFF. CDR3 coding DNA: TGTGCCAGCACCTCTGCCGGACTAGCGGGGAACAATGAGCAGTTCTTC.

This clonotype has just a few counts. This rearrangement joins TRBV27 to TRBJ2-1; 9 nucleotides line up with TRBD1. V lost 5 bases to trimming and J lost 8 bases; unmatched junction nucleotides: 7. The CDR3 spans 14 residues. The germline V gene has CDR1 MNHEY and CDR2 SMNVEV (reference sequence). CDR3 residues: CASSALDRGYEQFF. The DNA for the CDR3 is TGTGCCAGCAGTGCGCTGGACAGGGGATATGAGCAGTTCTTC.